Below, 14 T cell receptor beta chains from the same sample are listed, as sequenced in a study of Graves' ophthalmopathy and Graves' hyperthyroidism. Amplifying from RNA transcripts, the study obtained TCR beta CDR3 regions. Investigators did first-round RT-PCR with HTBI primers, then second-round multiplex PCR. A single record per CDR3 protein comes from TCRdb applying MiXCR to the multiplex PCR reads. Among about 480,000 distinct CDR3 sequences, approximately 14% were seen once, and the ten largest hold 9.5% to 10%. The source material was blood. These receptors all stem from a woman in her 30s with Graves' ophthalmopathy.

By sample share, this clonotype is medium-sized. CDR3 in DNA: TGCAGTGTTGTTGGACACGCGAACACTGAAGCTTTCTTT. It is translated as CSVVGHANTEAFF. The chain carries TRBV20-1 and TRBJ1-1; TRBD1 might be the D (5 bases). V lost 7 bases and J lost 1, with 13 bases in between. Per germline, CDR1 DFQATT and CDR2 SNEGSKA (reference sequence). This CDR3 region has 13 residues.

V usage is TRBV29-1 and J usage is TRBJ1-2; TRBD1 is a possible D gene (5 bases). The V and J ends lost 3 bases and 2 bases respectively, with 10 bases between them. The CDR3 is 13 amino acids. Germline V gene lookup returns CDR1 SQVTM and CDR2 ANQGSEA. The CDR3 protein is CSVDLGGNYGYTF. In DNA, the CDR3 is TGCAGCGTTGATTTGGGGGGGAACTATGGCTACACCTTC.

This clonotype was recorded many times. The chain combines TRBV7-8 with TRBJ1-5; the D gene is possibly TRBD1 (5 bases). CDR3 length: 16 residues. Trimming took off 4 bases at V and 0 bases at J, with 13 bases between the two ends. CDR1 and CDR2 (germline): SGHVS, FQNEAQ. The CDR3 DNA sequence: TGTGCCAGCAGCTACGGGACGGAATATAGCAATCAGCCCCAGCATTTT. This codes for CASSYGTEYSNQPQHF.

This clonotype was observed many times. The chain employs TRBV18 and TRBJ1-1, with TRBD1 matching 10 bases. The CDR3 covers 16 residues. The V gene end was trimmed by 3 bases and the J gene end by 4 bases; junction bases not matched to a gene: 8. Germline V gives CDR1 KGHSH, CDR2 LQKENI. The CDR3 spells CASSPGQGSRGTEAFF. The CDR3 nucleotides are TGTGCCAGCTCACCGGGACAGGGGTCCCGAGGCACTGAAGCTTTCTTT.

This clonotype was picked up many times. The chain combines TRBV6-5 with TRBJ2-7; 9 bases are a match to TRBD1. The CDR3 has 16 residues. The trim removed 1 base at V and 4 bases at J, leaving 8 bases unmatched. Germline V gene sequence: CDR1 MNHEY, CDR2 SVGAGI. The CDR3 nucleotides are TGTGCCAGCAGTTACTTAGGACAGGGGCGCCGTTACGAGCAGTACTTC. It encodes CASSYLGQGRRYEQYF.

V and J are TRBV12-3 or TRBV12-4 and TRBJ1-1; D may be TRBD1 (5 bases). V gave up 4 bases and J gave up 4 bases, with 13 bases separating them. CDR3 length: 14 residues. The CDR3, as DNA: TGTGCCAGCAGTTGGGGGGAGGTCGGCACTGAAGCTTTCTTT. Protein product: CASSWGEVGTEAFF.

The table lists this clonotype with many counts. A single base separates this from a much larger clone, so it may be a read error. The chain links TRBV12-3 or TRBV12-4 to TRBJ1-1; D may be TRBD1 (6 bases). CDR3 size: 13 residues. CDR3 sequence reads: CASSTRGNTEALF. CDR3 in DNA: TGTGCCAGCAGTACGAGGGGGAACACTGAAGCTCTCTTT.

This clonotype has at least ten counts. The gene calls are TRBV6-1 and TRBJ1-5; possibly TRBD1 for D (6 bases). The CDR3 is 15 amino acids. Germline lookup yields CDR1 MNHNS and CDR2 SASEGT. V dropped 0 bases and J dropped 6 bases, with 12 bases sitting between them. CDR3 amino acids: CASSEAQGSVQPQHF. The CDR3 nucleotides read TGTGCCAGCAGTGAAGCTCAGGGGTCCGTTCAGCCCCAGCATTTT.

Notes on this clonotype: A clone one base away is much larger, so this may be a read error. The CDR3 ends on some other residue instead of the conserved phenylalanine or tryptophan, so this is likely a read error. The chain combines TRBV5-1 with TRBJ2-7; TRBD2 agrees at 11 bases. The CDR3 spans 15 residues. V was pared by 4 bases and J by 3 bases, with 6 bases of the junction left unmatched. Germline lookup yields CDR1 SGHRS and CDR2 YFSETQ. The CDR3 DNA reads as TGCGCCAGCAGCCCAACACTAGCGGGAGTCTACGAGCAGTACTAC. It encodes CASSPTLAGVYEQYY.

This clonotype was seen many times. This chain links TRBV18 with TRBJ1-2, with a weak D call TRBD1 (5 bases). The germline CDR1 and CDR2 sequences are KGHSH and LQKENI. V gave up 3 bases and J gave up 8 bases, with 13 bases separating them. The CDR3 contains 13 residues. The CDR3 here is CASSPAGVWGYTF. The DNA of the CDR3 is TGTGCCAGCTCACCTGCGGGGGTCTGGGGCTACACCTTC.

The chain combines TRBV2 with TRBJ1-5, with 7 bases identical to TRBD1. There are 15 residues in the CDR3. Germline V lookup: CDR1 SNHLY, CDR2 FYNNEI. Trimming at V came to 6 bases and at J to 3 bases, leaving 8 bases not matched to a gene. CDR3 nucleotide sequence: TGTGCCAGCAGAAGACAGGGCACCAACAATCAGCCCCAGCATTTT. This codes for CASRRQGTNNQPQHF.

This clonotype has a count of ten or more. This sequence joins TRBV20-1 and TRBJ2-5; 7 bases line up with TRBD2. CDR1 DFQATT and CDR2 SNEGSKA come from the germline V gene (reference sequence). Germline trimming cut 1 base from V and 5 bases from J; bases unmatched to any gene: 4. The CDR3 sequence is 13 residues long. CDR3 sequence (DNA): TGCAGTGCTAGAGTAGGACTAGTCGAGACCCAGTACTTC. This encodes CSARVGLVETQYF.

This clonotype appeared many times. This chain connects TRBV6-5 to TRBJ2-5; 12 bases line up with TRBD2. This CDR3 spans 15 amino acids. With V trimmed by 6 bases and J by 5 bases, 7 bases remained unmatched. Germline V gives CDR1 MNHEY, CDR2 SVGAGI. The CDR3 loop reads CASSLLAGGRETQYF. Written as DNA, the CDR3 is TGTGCCAGCAGCTTACTAGCGGGGGGCCGGGAGACCCAGTACTTC.

This clonotype appeared many times. The J gene is TRBJ1-1, the V gene TRBV19; D unresolved. The CDR3 has 14 amino acids. Germline CDR1 reads LNHDA; CDR2 reads SQIVND (reference sequence). Trimming removed 7 bases at V and 1 base at J, with 13 bases between. This CDR3 is CASTPIDKNTEAFF. In nucleotides, the CDR3 is TGTGCCAGTACCCCGATAGATAAGAACACTGAAGCTTTCTTT.